A selection of T cell receptor beta chains follows, all from one sample in a study of Ad26.COV2.S vaccination and SARS-CoV-2 variants. The data were produced by immunoSEQ multiplex PCR, yet TCRdb's version contains in-frame clones alone and is incomplete. The sample has more than 300,000 clones; roughly 90% are singletons. The sample was peripheral blood, taken in a trial of Ad26.COV2.S vaccine versus placebo. These receptors were taken from a person aged 18-65 years who received the Ad26.COV2.S COVID-19 vaccine or a placebo. Both conserved end residues are part of each CDR3. A D gene is named only where the DNA matches it firmly. Size tells how often a clone was seen (once, few, many) or the class of an expanded clone, and some rows leave it out.

d_call j_call v_call clone_size cdr3_aa cdr3_nt
NA TRBJ2-7 TRBV3-1/TRBV3-2 NA CASSQDQYEQYF TGTGCCAGCAGCCAAGATCAGTACGAGCAGTACTTC
TRBD1 TRBJ1-6 TRBV7-2 NA CASSATGGASNSPLHF TGTGCCAGCAGCGCCACAGGGGGCGCGAGTAATTCACCCCTCCACTTT
TRBD1 TRBJ1-5 TRBV19 NA CASRPWAGGDQPQHF TGTGCCAGTAGGCCCTGGGCAGGGGGCGATCAGCCCCAGCATTTT
NA TRBJ2-7 TRBV27 NA CASSFAGDSYEQYF TGTGCCAGCAGTTTTGCTGGGGATAGCTACGAGCAGTACTTC
TRBD1 TRBJ1-5 TRBV6-2/TRBV6-3 NA CASSYPATGTEWRNQPQHF TGTGCCAGCAGTTACCCCGCGACAGGGACTGAGTGGCGCAATCAGCCCCAGCATTTT
NA TRBJ1-2 TRBV6-2/TRBV6-3 NA CASSPSGTYNYGYTF TGTGCCAGCAGTCCCAGCGGCACCTACAACTATGGCTACACCTTC
NA TRBJ2-1 TRBV4-3 NA CASSQDSAVSYNEQFF TGCGCCAGCAGCCAAGATTCAGCGGTCTCCTACAATGAGCAGTTCTTC
NA TRBJ1-1 TRBV6-2/TRBV6-3 few CASSYRRENTEAFF TGTGCCAGCAGTTACCGCAGGGAGAACACTGAAGCTTTCTTT
TRBD1 TRBJ2-1 TRBV5-1 NA CASSSRTGESEQFF TGCGCCAGCAGCTCCCGGACAGGGGAGAGTGAGCAGTTCTTC
NA TRBJ1-5 TRBV4-1 NA CASSQDTDSPNQPQHF TGCGCCAGCAGCCAAGATACGGACAGCCCCAATCAGCCCCAGCATTTT
TRBD2 TRBJ2-3 TRBV4-1 NA CASSQEGGGAADTQYF TGCGCCAGCAGCCAAGAGGGCGGGGGGGCCGCGGATACGCAGTATTTT
NA TRBJ2-7 TRBV15 NA CATSRDRPSYEQYF TGTGCCACCAGCAGGGACAGACCTTCCTACGAGCAGTACTTC
NA TRBJ2-1 TRBV5-5 NA CASSPVAASYNEQFF TGTGCCAGCTCTCCTGTAGCGGCGTCCTACAATGAGCAGTTCTTC
TRBD1 TRBJ2-2 TRBV6-6 NA CASSLSDRAASTGELFF TGTGCCAGCAGTCTTTCCGACAGGGCGGCTTCCACCGGGGAGCTGTTTTTT
NA TRBJ2-1 TRBV7-2 NA CASGTLGGFSEQFF TGTGCCAGCGGCACTTTAGGCGGATTCAGTGAGCAGTTCTTC
TRBD2 TRBJ2-1 TRBV7-3 NA CASSLTSGHNEQFF TGTGCCAGCAGCTTAACTAGCGGGCACAATGAGCAGTTCTTC
NA TRBJ1-1 TRBV7-6 NA CASSFEGDTEAFF TGTGCCAGCAGCTTTGAGGGAGACACTGAAGCTTTCTTT
NA TRBJ1-3 TRBV30 NA CAWSVPTELSGNTIYF TGTGCCTGGAGTGTACCGACTGAGCTCTCTGGAAACACCATATATTTT
TRBD1 TRBJ2-7 TRBV7-2 NA CASSLASTQGYEQYF TGTGCCAGCAGCTTAGCCTCCACACAGGGGTACGAGCAGTACTTC
NA TRBJ1-5 TRBV18 once CASSPGGQPQHF TGTGCCAGCTCACCCGGGGGCCAGCCCCAGCATTTT
NA TRBJ2-5 TRBV7-9 NA CASSLALGAVETQYF TGTGCCAGCAGCTTAGCTCTTGGGGCAGTGGAGACCCAGTACTTC
TRBD2 TRBJ2-7 TRBV19 NA CASRPRGGSYEQYF TGTGCCAGTAGACCTCGCGGGGGGTCCTACGAGCAGTACTTC
NA TRBJ1-4 TRBV3-1/TRBV3-2 NA CATEQGPNEKLFF TGTGCCACCGAACAGGGACCTAATGAAAAACTGTTTTTT
TRBD2 TRBJ2-5 TRBV12-5 NA CASGASGSETQYF TGTGCTAGTGGGGCGAGCGGGAGTGAGACCCAGTACTTC
TRBD2 TRBJ2-7 TRBV7-9 NA CASSIDGGSSYEQYF TGTGCCAGCAGCATCGACGGCGGGAGCTCCTACGAGCAGTACTTC
NA TRBJ1-4 TRBV5-6 NA CASSLLTAPATNEKLFF TGTGCCAGCAGCTTGTTAACAGCCCCAGCAACTAATGAAAAACTGTTTTTT
NA TRBJ1-2 TRBV28 NA CASIGWGGVPGGYTF TGTGCCAGCATTGGTTGGGGGGGCGTCCCAGGCGGCTACACCTTC
NA TRBJ2-5 TRBV5-1 NA CASSSASERMGSQYF TGCGCCAGCAGCTCGGCATCGGAACGGATGGGTTCCCAGTACTTC
NA TRBJ2-5 TRBV11-3 once CASSLGRSWRETQYF TGTGCCAGCAGCTTAGGAAGGTCTTGGCGAGAGACCCAGTACTTC
TRBD1 TRBJ1-5 TRBV19 NA CASSASEPGQGWQPQHF TGTGCCAGTAGTGCTTCTGAGCCGGGACAGGGGTGGCAGCCCCAGCATTTT
NA TRBJ2-7 TRBV18 NA CASSPHPRYEQYF TGTGCCAGCTCACCTCACCCAAGGTACGAGCAGTACTTC
NA TRBJ1-2 TRBV6-5 NA CASSYSKAPRTYGYTF TGTGCCAGCAGTTACTCCAAGGCCCCGAGAACGTATGGCTACACCTTC
NA TRBJ1-1 TRBV4-3 NA CASSLLQGTEAFF TGCGCCAGCAGCCTACTCCAGGGGACTGAAGCTTTCTTT
TRBD1 TRBJ1-5 TRBV6-5 NA CASSPGTDRGQPQHF TGTGCCAGCAGTCCCGGGACAGATCGGGGTCAGCCCCAGCATTTT
NA TRBJ2-7 TRBV18 NA CASSQWAADSSYEQYF TGTGCCAGCTCACAATGGGCAGCCGATAGCTCCTACGAGCAGTACTTC
TRBD1 TRBJ1-1 TRBV7-2 NA CASSLYRGHSGTEAFF TGTGCCAGCAGCTTATACAGGGGGCATTCTGGCACTGAAGCTTTCTTT
NA TRBJ1-5 TRBV6-5 NA CASSYSNGGNQPQHF TGTGCCAGCAGTTACTCGAACGGGGGCAATCAGCCCCAGCATTTT
NA TRBJ1-5 TRBV6-5 few CASSYSVADPQHF TGTGCCAGCAGTTACTCGGTTGCAGATCCCCAGCATTTT
TRBD2 TRBJ2-7 TRBV30 NA CAWSVLAGVHEQYF TGTGCCTGGAGTGTCCTAGCGGGAGTCCACGAGCAGTACTTC
TRBD2 TRBJ2-3 TRBV7-9 NA CASSLALLAGLPDTQYF TGTGCCAGCAGCTTAGCGTTACTAGCGGGGCTACCAGATACGCAGTATTTT
NA TRBJ2-5 TRBV2 NA CASSGNRQETQYF TGTGCCAGCAGTGGCAACAGACAAGAGACCCAGTACTTC
NA TRBJ1-1 TRBV10-3 NA CAISVSGSEAFF TGTGCCATCAGTGTCTCGGGATCTGAAGCTTTCTTT
NA TRBJ1-2 TRBV4-3 NA CASSQTLNYGYTF TGCGCCAGCAGCCAAACCCTAAACTATGGCTACACCTTC
TRBD1 TRBJ2-7 TRBV5-1 NA CASSTTDRIYEQYF TGCGCCAGCAGCACGACGGACAGGATCTACGAGCAGTACTTC
NA TRBJ2-2 TRBV6-5 NA CASSFGANTGELFF TGTGCCAGCAGTTTCGGAGCGAACACCGGGGAGCTGTTTTTT
TRBD2 TRBJ2-5 TRBV18 NA CASSPLAGGVALQETQYF TGTGCCAGCTCACCCCTAGCGGGGGGGGTAGCACTCCAAGAGACCCAGTACTTC
TRBD2 TRBJ2-1 TRBV5-4 NA CASSFAGAHNEQFF TGTGCCAGCAGCTTTGCGGGAGCGCACAATGAGCAGTTCTTC
NA TRBJ1-3 TRBV10-2 NA CASSERPIDGDTIYF TGCGCCAGCAGTGAACGCCCGATCGATGGAGACACCATATATTTT
NA TRBJ1-5 TRBV7-8 NA CASSPQQGLLSQPQHF TGTGCCAGCAGTCCTCAACAGGGACTATTAAGTCAGCCCCAGCATTTT
NA TRBJ2-1 TRBV4-3 NA CASSQVARQDEQFF TGCGCCAGCAGCCAAGTGGCTAGGCAGGATGAGCAGTTCTTC
NA TRBJ1-2 TRBV21-1 NA CASSKEELRPSYGYTF TGTGCCAGCAGCAAAGAGGAACTCCGGCCCTCGTATGGCTACACCTTC
NA TRBJ2-5 TRBV27 NA CASSLTGPETQYF TGTGCCAGCAGTCTCACAGGGCCAGAGACCCAGTACTTC
NA TRBJ1-5 TRBV6-2/TRBV6-3 NA CASSYSYGLNQPQHF TGTGCCAGCAGTTACTCCTACGGCCTCAATCAGCCCCAGCATTTT
NA TRBJ1-2 TRBV18 NA CASSPTTPRGGEINGYTF TGTGCCAGCTCACCTACCACGCCGCGCGGGGGCGAGATCAATGGCTACACCTTC
TRBD2 TRBJ2-1 TRBV9 NA CASRESGGSYNEQFF TGTGCCAGCAGAGAGAGCGGGGGCTCCTACAATGAGCAGTTCTTC
NA TRBJ1-1 TRBV7-2 NA CASSLGYMNTEAFF TGTGCCAGCAGCTTGGGTTATATGAACACTGAAGCTTTCTTT
NA TRBJ1-6 TRBV7-2 NA CASSMKSSYNSPLHF TGTGCCAGCAGCATGAAGAGCTCCTATAATTCACCCCTCCACTTT
NA TRBJ2-7 TRBV11-1 NA CASSLDSGEQYF TGTGCCAGCAGCTTAGATTCGGGGGAGCAGTACTTC
NA TRBJ2-7 TRBV12-3/TRBV12-4 NA CASSFTGVGEQYF TGTGCCAGCAGTTTTACAGGAGTAGGAGAGCAGTACTTC